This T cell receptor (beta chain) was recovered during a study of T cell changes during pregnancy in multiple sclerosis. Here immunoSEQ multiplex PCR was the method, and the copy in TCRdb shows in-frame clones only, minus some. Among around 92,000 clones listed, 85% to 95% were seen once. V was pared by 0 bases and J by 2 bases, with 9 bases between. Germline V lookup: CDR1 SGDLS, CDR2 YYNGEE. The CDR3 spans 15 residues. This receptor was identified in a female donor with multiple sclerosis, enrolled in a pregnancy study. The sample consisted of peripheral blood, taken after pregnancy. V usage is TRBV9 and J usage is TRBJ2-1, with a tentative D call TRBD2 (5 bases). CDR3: CASSVGGSTYNEQFF. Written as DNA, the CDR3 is TGTGCCAGCAGCGTAGGTGGGAGTACCTACAATGAGCAGTTCTTC.